This note documents a single T cell receptor beta chain sequence. Its antigen is undetermined. The sample originates from a study of CD8 T cells in ankylosing spondylitis. General study points: Several highly homologous variants made up a TCR beta motif, and this motif appeared characteristic of ankylosing spondylitis blood.

CDR1 is SGHTA, CDR2 FQGTGA, per germline. CDR3 length equals 13 residues. Trimming removed 5 bases from V and 8 bases from J, with 13 bases in between. TCRdb fed the 5' RACE reads into MiXCR, producing one record per CDR3 protein. Found here are more than 150,000 distinct CDR3 sequences, approximately 18% of them singletons; the top ten hold around 4%. The gene calls are TRBV7-3 and TRBJ2-1; D possibly corresponds to TRBD2 (6 bases). The TCR originated in a male donor aged 5 to 29 with ankylosing spondylitis or in good health (not recorded which). The specimen was blood, either unsorted or a sorted T cell fraction (not recorded which). The CDR3 sequence is CASSPPGGYEQFF. Here the CDR3 DNA reads TGTGCCAGCAGCCCCCCAGGAGGGTATGAGCAGTTCTTC.